What follows are 2 T cell receptor beta chains derived from one specimen sequenced in a study of T cell responses to AZD1222 COVID-19 vaccine (TCRdb year 2021). The sample's time point label is to be understood as: baseline before first vaccination. To prepare the library, the immunoSEQ multiplex PCR assay was applied. TCRdb took over this immuneACCESS table, retaining in-frame rearrangements with V and J assigned. Such tables are incomplete; in checked studies, under half of the missing clones stem from an unresolved V gene, and the remainder is unexplained. The sample table shows over 75,000 clones, and roughly 90% are seen once. About 3% of the sample is held by the ten biggest clonotypes. The material was peripheral blood, obtained on day 0 of AZD1222 vaccination. Source of these receptors: an adult in good health.

V usage is TRBV5-1 and J usage is TRBJ1-3, with 9 positions matching TRBD1. Germline V gives CDR1 SGHRS, CDR2 YFSETQ. CDR3 length equals 15 residues. With V trimmed by 5 bases and J by 3 bases, 6 bases remained unmatched. CDR3 in amino acids: CASRGQGSVGNTIYF. DNA for the CDR3: TGCGCCAGCAGGGGACAGGGATCAGTTGGAAACACCATATATTTT.

This sequence joins TRBV2 and TRBJ2-5, with 9 bases lining up with TRBD2. V was pared by 6 bases and J by 1 base, with 3 bases of the junction left unmatched. Germline V gene data show CDR1 as SNHLY and CDR2 as FYNNEI. CDR3 size: 14 residues. CDR3 region: CASRLAGFQETQYF. The CDR3 nucleotides read TGTGCCAGCAGGCTAGCGGGGTTCCAAGAGACCCAGTACTTC.